This T cell receptor (beta chain) was found in a study of T cells after yellow fever vaccination. TCRdb passed the 5' RACE reads through MiXCR, listing each CDR3 protein once. The sample contains 500,000 to 650,000 distinct CDR3 sequences, 13% of which appear only once. V lost 3 bases, J lost 4 bases, and 13 bases lay in between. This CDR3 spans 15 amino acids. Per germline, CDR1 LNHNV and CDR2 YYDKDF (reference sequence). The TCR originated in a man aged 25 to 40 who received the YFV17D yellow fever vaccine. The chain couples TRBV15 to TRBJ2-1; a weak D match, TRBD1 (5 bases). The source material was PBMCs, sampled on the day of the yellow fever booster vaccination. CDR3 sequence: CATSRNVGAYNEQFF. The DNA of the CDR3 is TGTGCCACCAGCAGGAATGTTGGGGCATACAATGAGCAGTTCTTC.